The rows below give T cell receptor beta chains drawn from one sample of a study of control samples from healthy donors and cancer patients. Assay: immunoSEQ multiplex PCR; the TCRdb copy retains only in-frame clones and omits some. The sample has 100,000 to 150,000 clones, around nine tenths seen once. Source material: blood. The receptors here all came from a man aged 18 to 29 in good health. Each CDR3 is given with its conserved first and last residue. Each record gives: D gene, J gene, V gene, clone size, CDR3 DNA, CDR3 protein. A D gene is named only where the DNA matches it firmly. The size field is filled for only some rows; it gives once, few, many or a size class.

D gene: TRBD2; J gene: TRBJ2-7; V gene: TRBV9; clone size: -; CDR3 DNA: TGTGCCAGCAGCGTAGGAGGGACTAGCGGCTACGAGCAGTACTTC; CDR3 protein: CASSVGGTSGYEQYF
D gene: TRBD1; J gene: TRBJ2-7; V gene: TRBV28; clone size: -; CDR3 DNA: TGTGCCAGCAAGAGACAGGGGTACTACGAGCAGTACTTC; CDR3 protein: CASKRQGYYEQYF
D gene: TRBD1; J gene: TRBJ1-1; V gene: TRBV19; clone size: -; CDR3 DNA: TGTGCCAGTAGTATGCAGGGGGCTTCGCGGGCTTTCTTT; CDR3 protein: CASSMQGASRAFF
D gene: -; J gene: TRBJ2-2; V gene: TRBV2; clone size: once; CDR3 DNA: TGTGCCAGCAGTGGAAACCAACAGGGAGACACCGGGGAGCTGTTTTTT; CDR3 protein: CASSGNQQGDTGELFF
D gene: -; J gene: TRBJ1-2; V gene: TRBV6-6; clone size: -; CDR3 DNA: TGTGCCAGCAGTCCTCGACACGAACCCTTGGCTAACTATGGCTACACCTTC; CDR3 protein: CASSPRHEPLANYGYTF
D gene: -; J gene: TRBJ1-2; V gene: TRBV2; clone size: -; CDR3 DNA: TGTGCCAGCAGTGGCGACATATTCTATGGCTACACCTTC; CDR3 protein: CASSGDIFYGYTF
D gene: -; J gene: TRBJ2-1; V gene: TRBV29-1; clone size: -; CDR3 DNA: TGCAGCGTGAGAGGACAGCAGGACAATGAGCAGTTCTTC; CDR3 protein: CSVRGQQDNEQFF
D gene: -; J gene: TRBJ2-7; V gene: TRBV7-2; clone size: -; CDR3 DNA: TGTGCCAGCAGCTTAGCGGCAGGACAGTCCGGTCGGGAGCAGTACTTC; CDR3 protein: CASSLAAGQSGREQYF
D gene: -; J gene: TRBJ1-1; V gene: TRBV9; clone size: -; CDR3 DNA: TGTGCCAGCAGCGTAGGGTCCAGCTCTTCTGAAGCTTTCTTT; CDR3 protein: CASSVGSSSSEAFF
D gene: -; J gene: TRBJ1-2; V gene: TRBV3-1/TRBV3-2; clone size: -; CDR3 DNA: TGTGCCAGCAGCCAAGTTGGACAGTACTATGGCTACACCTTC; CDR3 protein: CASSQVGQYYGYTF
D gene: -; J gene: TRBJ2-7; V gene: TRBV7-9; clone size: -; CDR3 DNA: TGTGCCAGCAGCTTAAAGGATGCAGGGGGGTATCGCGAGCAGTACTTC; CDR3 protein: CASSLKDAGGYREQYF
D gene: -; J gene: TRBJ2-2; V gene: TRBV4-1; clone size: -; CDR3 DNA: TGCGCCAGCAGCGGAACGGGGGGCCGCACCGGGGAGCTGTTTTTT; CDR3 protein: CASSGTGGRTGELFF
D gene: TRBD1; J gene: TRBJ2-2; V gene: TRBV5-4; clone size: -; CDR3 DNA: TGTGCCAGCAGTTACAGGGGCCGCACGACCCCCGGGGAGCTGTTTTTT; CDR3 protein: CASSYRGRTTPGELFF
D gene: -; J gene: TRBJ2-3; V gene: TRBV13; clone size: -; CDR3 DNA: TGTGCCAGCAGCTTAGGGGGGGCGGCAGATACGCAGTATTTT; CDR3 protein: CASSLGGAADTQYF